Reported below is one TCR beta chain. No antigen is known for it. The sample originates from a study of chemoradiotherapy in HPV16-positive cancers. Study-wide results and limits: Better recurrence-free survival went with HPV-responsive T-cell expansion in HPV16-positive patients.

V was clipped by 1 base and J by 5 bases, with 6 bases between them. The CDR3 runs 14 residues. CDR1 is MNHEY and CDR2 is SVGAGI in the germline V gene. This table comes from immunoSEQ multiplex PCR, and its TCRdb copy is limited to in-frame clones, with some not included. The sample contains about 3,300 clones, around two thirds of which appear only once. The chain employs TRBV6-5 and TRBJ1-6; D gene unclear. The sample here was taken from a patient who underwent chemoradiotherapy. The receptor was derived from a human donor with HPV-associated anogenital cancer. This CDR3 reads CASSYWADNSPLHF. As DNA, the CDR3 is TGTGCCAGCAGTTACTGGGCCGATAATTCACCCCTCCACTTT.